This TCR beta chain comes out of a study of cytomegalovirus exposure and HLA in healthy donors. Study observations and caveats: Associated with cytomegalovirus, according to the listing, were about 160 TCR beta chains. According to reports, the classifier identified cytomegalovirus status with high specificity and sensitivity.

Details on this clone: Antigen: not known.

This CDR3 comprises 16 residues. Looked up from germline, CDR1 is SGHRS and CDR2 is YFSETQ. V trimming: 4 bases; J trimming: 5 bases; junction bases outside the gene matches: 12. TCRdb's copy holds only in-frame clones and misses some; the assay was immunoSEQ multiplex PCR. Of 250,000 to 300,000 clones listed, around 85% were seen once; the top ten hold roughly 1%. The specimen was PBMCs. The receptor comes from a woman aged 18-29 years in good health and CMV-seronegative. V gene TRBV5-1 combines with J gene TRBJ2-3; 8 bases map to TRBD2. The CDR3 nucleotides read TGCGCCAGCAGCGCGGCTACGGGAGGGCCAGTAGATACGCAGTATTTT. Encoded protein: CASSAATGGPVDTQYF.